This TCR beta chain appears in the sequencing data of a study of blood T cell repertoires in COVID-19. There are 13 residues in the CDR3. V gave up 3 bases and J gave up 4 bases; unmatched junction bases: 3. Germline V gene lookup returns CDR1 SGDLS and CDR2 YYNGEE. Generated by immunoSEQ multiplex PCR, the TCRdb table keeps only in-frame clones and is missing some. The data contain fewer than 350,000 clones, around nine tenths of them singletons. The chain is built from TRBV9 and TRBJ1-1; 7 positions match TRBD1. The receptor was isolated from a man between 35 and 55 years old with acute or convalescent COVID-19. Sequencing input: peripheral blood. As DNA, the CDR3 is TGTGCCAGCAGCGCGACAGGGTTCACTGAAGCTTTCTTT. Translation: CASSATGFTEAFF.